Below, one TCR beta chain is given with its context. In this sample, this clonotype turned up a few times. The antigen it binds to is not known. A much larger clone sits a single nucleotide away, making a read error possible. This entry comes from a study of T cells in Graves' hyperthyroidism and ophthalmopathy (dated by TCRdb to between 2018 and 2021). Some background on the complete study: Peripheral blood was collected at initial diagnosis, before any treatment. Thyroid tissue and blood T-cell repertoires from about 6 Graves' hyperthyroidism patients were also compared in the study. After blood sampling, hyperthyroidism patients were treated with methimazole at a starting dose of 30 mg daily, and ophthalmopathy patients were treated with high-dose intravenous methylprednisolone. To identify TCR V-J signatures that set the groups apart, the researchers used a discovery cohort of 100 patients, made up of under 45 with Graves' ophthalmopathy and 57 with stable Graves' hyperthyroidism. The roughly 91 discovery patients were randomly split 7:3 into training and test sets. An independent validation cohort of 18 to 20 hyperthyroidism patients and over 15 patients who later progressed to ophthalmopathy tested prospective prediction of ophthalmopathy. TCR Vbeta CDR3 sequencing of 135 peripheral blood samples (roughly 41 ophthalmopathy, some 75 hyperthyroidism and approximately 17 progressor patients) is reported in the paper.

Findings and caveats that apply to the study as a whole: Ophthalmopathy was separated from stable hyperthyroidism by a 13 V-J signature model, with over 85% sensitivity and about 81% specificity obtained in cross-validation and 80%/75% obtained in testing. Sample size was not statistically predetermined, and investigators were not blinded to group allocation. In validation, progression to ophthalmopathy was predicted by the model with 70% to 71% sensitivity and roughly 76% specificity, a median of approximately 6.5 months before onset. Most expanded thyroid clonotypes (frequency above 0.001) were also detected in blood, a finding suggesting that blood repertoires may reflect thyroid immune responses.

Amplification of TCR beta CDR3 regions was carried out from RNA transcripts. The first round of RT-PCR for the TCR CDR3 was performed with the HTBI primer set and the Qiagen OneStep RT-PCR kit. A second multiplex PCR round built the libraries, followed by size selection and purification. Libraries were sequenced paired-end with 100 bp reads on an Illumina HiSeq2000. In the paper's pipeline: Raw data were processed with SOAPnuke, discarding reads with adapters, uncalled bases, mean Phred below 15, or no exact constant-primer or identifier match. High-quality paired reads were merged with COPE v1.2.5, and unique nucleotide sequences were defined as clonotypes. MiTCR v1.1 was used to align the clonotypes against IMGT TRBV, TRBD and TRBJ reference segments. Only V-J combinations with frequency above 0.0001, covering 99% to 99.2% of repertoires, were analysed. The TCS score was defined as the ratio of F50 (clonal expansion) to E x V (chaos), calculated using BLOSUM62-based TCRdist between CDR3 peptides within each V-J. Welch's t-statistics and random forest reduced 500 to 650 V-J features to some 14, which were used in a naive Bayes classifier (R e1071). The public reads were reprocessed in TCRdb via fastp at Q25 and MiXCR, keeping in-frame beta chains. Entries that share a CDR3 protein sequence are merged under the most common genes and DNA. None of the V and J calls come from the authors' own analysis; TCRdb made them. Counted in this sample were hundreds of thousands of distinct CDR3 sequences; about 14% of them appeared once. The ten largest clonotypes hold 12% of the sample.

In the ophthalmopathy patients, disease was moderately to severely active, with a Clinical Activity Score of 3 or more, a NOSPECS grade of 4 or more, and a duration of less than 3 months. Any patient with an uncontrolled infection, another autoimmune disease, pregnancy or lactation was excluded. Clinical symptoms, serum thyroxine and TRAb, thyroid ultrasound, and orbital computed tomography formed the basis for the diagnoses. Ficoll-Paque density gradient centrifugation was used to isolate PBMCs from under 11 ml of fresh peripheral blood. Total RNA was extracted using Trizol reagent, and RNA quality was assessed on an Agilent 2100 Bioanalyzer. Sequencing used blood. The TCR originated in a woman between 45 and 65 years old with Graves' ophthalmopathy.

In nucleotide form, the sequence is TGTGCCAACAGTGACGGGCGGCCACTCCATGGCTACACCTTC. Its protein reads: CANSDGRPLHGYTF. The chain uses TRBV2 and TRBJ1-2; the D gene identity is not certain. According to the germline V gene, CDR1 reads SNHLY and CDR2 reads FYNNEI. The CDR3 runs 14 residues from the cysteine to the phenylalanine. The CDR3 DNA has 42 bases and is translated from base 1. The CDR3, completed at both ends by the reference TRBV2 and TRBJ1-2 genes, gives the full variable domain EPEVTQTPSHQVTQMGQEVILRCVPISNHLYFYWYRQILGQKVEFLVSFYNNEISEKSEIFDDQFSVERPDGSNFTLKIRSTKLEDSAMYFCANSDGRPLHGYTFGSGTRLTVV.